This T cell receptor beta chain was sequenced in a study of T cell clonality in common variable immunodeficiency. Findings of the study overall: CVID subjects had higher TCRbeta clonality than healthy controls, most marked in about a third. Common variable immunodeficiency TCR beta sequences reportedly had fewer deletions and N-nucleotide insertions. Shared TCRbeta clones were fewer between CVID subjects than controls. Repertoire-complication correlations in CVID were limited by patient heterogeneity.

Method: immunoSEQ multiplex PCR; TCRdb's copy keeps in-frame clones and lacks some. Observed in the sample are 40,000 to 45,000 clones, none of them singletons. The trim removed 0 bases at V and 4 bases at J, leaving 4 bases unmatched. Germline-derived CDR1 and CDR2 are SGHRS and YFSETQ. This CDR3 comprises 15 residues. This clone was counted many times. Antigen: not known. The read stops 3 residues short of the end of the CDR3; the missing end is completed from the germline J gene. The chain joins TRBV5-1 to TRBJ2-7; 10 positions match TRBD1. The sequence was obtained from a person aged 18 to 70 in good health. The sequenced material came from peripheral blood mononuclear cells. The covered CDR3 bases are TGCGCCAGCAGCTTGGGGGGACAGGGGTTGTACGAG. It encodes CASSLGGQGLYE. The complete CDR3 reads CASSLGGQGLYEQYF.